The rows below give T cell receptor beta chains drawn from one sample of a study of control samples from healthy donors and cancer patients. Measured with immunoSEQ multiplex PCR; TCRdb has only the in-frame clones, and not every one. This table has tens of thousands of clones, around 90% appearing once. The sequencing sample was made of PBMCs. These receptor sequences come from a woman aged 35 to 49 with head and neck cancer. Both conserved end residues are part of each CDR3. Fields, in order: clone size, V gene, J gene, D gene, CDR3 protein, CDR3 DNA. D genes are given only for firm matches. Expanded clones are given a class, and other clones once, few, many or no size at all.

clone_size: .; v_call: TRBV5-5; j_call: TRBJ2-7; d_call: .; cdr3_aa: CASSLGRGSYEQYF; cdr3_nt: TGTGCCAGCAGCTTAGGACGGGGATCCTACGAGCAGTACTTC
clone_size: .; v_call: TRBV30; j_call: TRBJ1-3; d_call: .; cdr3_aa: CAWGTGGTLGNTIYF; cdr3_nt: TGTGCCTGGGGCACGGGAGGGACCCTCGGGAACACCATATATTTT
clone_size: .; v_call: TRBV6-5; j_call: TRBJ1-2; d_call: .; cdr3_aa: CASSRRTAWGSGYTF; cdr3_nt: TGTGCCAGCAGTCGACGGACAGCGTGGGGTTCTGGCTACACCTTC
clone_size: once; v_call: TRBV12-3/TRBV12-4; j_call: TRBJ2-3; d_call: .; cdr3_aa: CASSTTSTDTQYF; cdr3_nt: TGTGCCAGCAGTACGACTAGCACAGATACGCAGTATTTT
clone_size: .; v_call: TRBV6-1; j_call: TRBJ1-5; d_call: .; cdr3_aa: CASSEGGLRPQHF; cdr3_nt: TGTGCCAGCAGTGAAGGTGGGTTAAGGCCCCAGCATTTT
clone_size: .; v_call: TRBV4-1; j_call: TRBJ2-2; d_call: TRBD1; cdr3_aa: CASSQGTGGDTGELFF; cdr3_nt: TGCGCCAGCAGCCAAGGGACAGGGGGCGATACCGGGGAGCTGTTTTTT
clone_size: few; v_call: TRBV9; j_call: TRBJ2-1; d_call: TRBD1; cdr3_aa: CASSVTGTAYNEQFF; cdr3_nt: TGTGCCAGCAGCGTAACCGGGACAGCCTACAATGAGCAGTTCTTC
clone_size: .; v_call: TRBV11-2; j_call: TRBJ1-1; d_call: .; cdr3_aa: CASSLGRADTEAFF; cdr3_nt: TGTGCCAGCAGCTTAGGGAGAGCGGACACTGAAGCTTTCTTT
clone_size: .; v_call: TRBV15; j_call: TRBJ1-2; d_call: TRBD1; cdr3_aa: CATSMPGTGARGGYTF; cdr3_nt: TGTGCCACCAGCATGCCCGGGACAGGGGCTAGGGGTGGCTACACCTTC
clone_size: .; v_call: TRBV2; j_call: TRBJ2-1; d_call: TRBD1; cdr3_aa: CASSVDRDGNEQFF; cdr3_nt: TGTGCCAGCAGTGTGGACAGGGATGGCAATGAGCAGTTCTTC
clone_size: .; v_call: TRBV14; j_call: TRBJ2-1; d_call: TRBD1; cdr3_aa: CASKGQGASYNEQFF; cdr3_nt: TGTGCCAGCAAGGGACAGGGGGCCTCCTACAATGAGCAGTTCTTC
clone_size: .; v_call: TRBV28; j_call: TRBJ2-5; d_call: .; cdr3_aa: CASRPAGEETQYF; cdr3_nt: TGTGCCAGCAGGCCCGCAGGGGAAGAGACCCAGTACTTC
clone_size: .; v_call: TRBV30; j_call: TRBJ2-1; d_call: .; cdr3_aa: CAWSVLGNEQFF; cdr3_nt: TGTGCCTGGAGTGTATTGGGGAATGAGCAGTTCTTC
clone_size: once; v_call: TRBV9; j_call: TRBJ2-7; d_call: .; cdr3_aa: CASARGTGLPYEQYF; cdr3_nt: TGTGCCAGCGCCCGAGGGACGGGACTCCCTTACGAGCAGTACTTC
clone_size: once; v_call: TRBV19; j_call: TRBJ1-1; d_call: TRBD1; cdr3_aa: CASREYGTVNTEAFF; cdr3_nt: TGTGCCAGTAGGGAATATGGGACAGTGAACACTGAAGCTTTCTTT
clone_size: .; v_call: TRBV20-1; j_call: TRBJ1-2; d_call: .; cdr3_aa: CSAPGTSGYTF; cdr3_nt: TGCAGTGCACCCGGTACGTCTGGCTACACCTTC
clone_size: .; v_call: TRBV5-5; j_call: TRBJ1-6; d_call: .; cdr3_aa: CASSAGGRDNSPLHF; cdr3_nt: TGTGCCAGCAGCGCCGGAGGCAGGGATAATTCACCCCTCCACTTT
clone_size: .; v_call: TRBV5-4; j_call: TRBJ1-2; d_call: TRBD1; cdr3_aa: CASSLFDRGGYGYTF; cdr3_nt: TGTGCCAGCAGCTTGTTCGACAGGGGAGGGTATGGCTACACCTTC
clone_size: .; v_call: TRBV19; j_call: TRBJ1-5; d_call: .; cdr3_aa: CASSPGDQPQHF; cdr3_nt: TGTGCCAGTAGTCCGGGGGATCAGCCCCAGCATTTT
clone_size: once; v_call: TRBV29-1; j_call: TRBJ1-2; d_call: TRBD1; cdr3_aa: CSVGGDRDFSKGYTF; cdr3_nt: TGCAGCGTTGGTGGGGACAGGGACTTTTCGAAAGGCTACACCTTC
clone_size: .; v_call: TRBV5-1; j_call: TRBJ1-1; d_call: .; cdr3_aa: CASSLGQANTEAFF; cdr3_nt: TGCGCCAGCAGCTTGGGACAGGCGAACACTGAAGCTTTCTTT
clone_size: .; v_call: TRBV9; j_call: TRBJ2-1; d_call: TRBD2; cdr3_aa: CASSGSSGPSSYNEQFF; cdr3_nt: TGTGCCAGCAGCGGATCTAGCGGTCCAAGCTCCTACAATGAGCAGTTCTTC
clone_size: .; v_call: TRBV2; j_call: TRBJ1-2; d_call: .; cdr3_aa: CASMMGRSNYGYTF; cdr3_nt: TGTGCCAGCATGATGGGCAGGTCTAACTATGGCTACACCTTC
clone_size: .; v_call: TRBV5-8; j_call: TRBJ1-1; d_call: .; cdr3_aa: CASSLQGPMNTEAFF; cdr3_nt: TGTGCCAGCAGCTTGCAGGGGCCGATGAACACTGAAGCTTTCTTT
clone_size: .; v_call: TRBV28; j_call: TRBJ1-6; d_call: .; cdr3_aa: CASSFYVKSLGSPLHF; cdr3_nt: TGTGCCAGCAGTTTCTATGTCAAATCGCTAGGATCACCCCTCCACTTT
clone_size: .; v_call: TRBV30; j_call: TRBJ1-1; d_call: .; cdr3_aa: CAWMEEGTEAFF; cdr3_nt: TGTGCCTGGATGGAGGAGGGAACTGAAGCTTTCTTT